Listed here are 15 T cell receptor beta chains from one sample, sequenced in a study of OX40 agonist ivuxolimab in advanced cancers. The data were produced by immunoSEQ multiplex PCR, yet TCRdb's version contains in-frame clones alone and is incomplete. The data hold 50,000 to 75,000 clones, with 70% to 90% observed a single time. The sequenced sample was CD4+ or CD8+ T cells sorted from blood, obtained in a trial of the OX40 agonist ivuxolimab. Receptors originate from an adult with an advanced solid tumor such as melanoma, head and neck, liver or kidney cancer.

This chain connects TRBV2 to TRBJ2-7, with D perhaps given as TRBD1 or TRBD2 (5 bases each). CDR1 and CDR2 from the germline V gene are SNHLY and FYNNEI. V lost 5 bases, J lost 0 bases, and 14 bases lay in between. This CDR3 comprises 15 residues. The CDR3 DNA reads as TGTGCCAGCAGTCGGGGACGGCTGGTCTCCTACGAGCAGTACTTC. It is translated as CASSRGRLVSYEQYF.

CDR3 nucleotide sequence: TGTGCCAGCAGCTTACACGGCACTGAAGCTTTCTTT. This encodes CASSLHGTEAFF. The chain uses TRBV5-4 and TRBJ1-1; the D is unclear. V was shortened by 2 bases and J by 4 bases, with 6 bases between the two germline ends. In germline, CDR1 is SGHNT, CDR2 YYREEE (reference sequence). This CDR3 is built from 12 residues.

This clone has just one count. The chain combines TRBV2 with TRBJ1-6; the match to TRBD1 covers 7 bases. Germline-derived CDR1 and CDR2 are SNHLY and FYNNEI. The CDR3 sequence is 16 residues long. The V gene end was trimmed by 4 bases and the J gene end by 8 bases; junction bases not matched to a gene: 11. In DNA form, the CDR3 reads TGTGCCAGCAGTGCCTCCCCGGGACAGACTCATTCACCCCTCCACTTT. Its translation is CASSASPGQTHSPLHF. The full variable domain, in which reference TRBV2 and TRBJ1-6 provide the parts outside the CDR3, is EPEVTQTPSHQVTQMGQEVILRCVPISNHLYFYWYRQILGQKVEFLVSFYNNEISEKSEIFDDQFSVERPDGSNFTLKIRSTKLEDSAMYFCASSASPGQTHSPLHFGNGTRLTVT.

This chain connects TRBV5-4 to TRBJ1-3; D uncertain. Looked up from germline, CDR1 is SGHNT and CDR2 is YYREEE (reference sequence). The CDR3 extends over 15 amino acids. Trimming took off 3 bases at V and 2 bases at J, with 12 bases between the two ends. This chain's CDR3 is CASSSWPPTGNTIYF. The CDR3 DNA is TGTGCCAGCAGCTCCTGGCCCCCCACTGGAAACACCATATATTTT.

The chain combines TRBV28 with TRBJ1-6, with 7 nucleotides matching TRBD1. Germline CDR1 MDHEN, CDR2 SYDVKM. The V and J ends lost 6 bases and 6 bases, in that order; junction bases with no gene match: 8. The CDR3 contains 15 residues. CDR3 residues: CASRLRDRPNSPLHF. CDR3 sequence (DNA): TGTGCCAGCAGGCTCCGGGACAGACCTAATTCACCCCTCCACTTT.

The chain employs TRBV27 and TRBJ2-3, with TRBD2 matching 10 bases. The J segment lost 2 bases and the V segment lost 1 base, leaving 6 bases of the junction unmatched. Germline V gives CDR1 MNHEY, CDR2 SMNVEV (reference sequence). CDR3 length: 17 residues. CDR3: CASSLYPGTSDTDTQYF. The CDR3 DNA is TGTGCCAGCAGTTTATATCCCGGGACTAGCGACACAGATACGCAGTATTTT.

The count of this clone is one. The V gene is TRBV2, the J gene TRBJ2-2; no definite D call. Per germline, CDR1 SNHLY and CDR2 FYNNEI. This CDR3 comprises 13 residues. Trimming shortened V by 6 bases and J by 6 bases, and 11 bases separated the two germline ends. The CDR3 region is CASRKDGPGELFF. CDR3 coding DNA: TGTGCCAGCAGGAAGGACGGTCCCGGGGAGCTGTTTTTT.

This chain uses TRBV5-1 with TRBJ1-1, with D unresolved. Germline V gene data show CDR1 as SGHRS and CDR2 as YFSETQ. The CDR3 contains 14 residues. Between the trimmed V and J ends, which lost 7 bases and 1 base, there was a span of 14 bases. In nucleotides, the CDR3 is TGCGCCAGCGAACGGGGTTCAGGGAACACTGAAGCTTTCTTT. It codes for CASERGSGNTEAFF.

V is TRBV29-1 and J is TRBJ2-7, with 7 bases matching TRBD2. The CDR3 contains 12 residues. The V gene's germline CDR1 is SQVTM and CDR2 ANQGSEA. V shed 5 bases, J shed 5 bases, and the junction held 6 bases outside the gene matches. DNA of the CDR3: TGCAGCGTTTATCTCGGGGGGAACGAGCAGTACTTC. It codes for CSVYLGGNEQYF.

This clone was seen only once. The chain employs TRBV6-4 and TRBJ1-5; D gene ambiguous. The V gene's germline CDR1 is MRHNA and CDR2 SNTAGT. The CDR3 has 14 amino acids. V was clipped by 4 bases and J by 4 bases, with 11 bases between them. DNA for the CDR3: TGTGCCAGCAGTGTGGCACAGAGGAATCAGCCCCAGCATTTT. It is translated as CASSVAQRNQPQHF.

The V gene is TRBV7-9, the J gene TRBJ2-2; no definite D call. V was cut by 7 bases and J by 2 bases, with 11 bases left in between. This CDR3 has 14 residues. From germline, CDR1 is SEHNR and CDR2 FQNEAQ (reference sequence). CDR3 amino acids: CASTSLGNTGELFF. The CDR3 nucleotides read TGTGCCAGCACCTCTTTGGGAAACACCGGGGAGCTGTTTTTT.

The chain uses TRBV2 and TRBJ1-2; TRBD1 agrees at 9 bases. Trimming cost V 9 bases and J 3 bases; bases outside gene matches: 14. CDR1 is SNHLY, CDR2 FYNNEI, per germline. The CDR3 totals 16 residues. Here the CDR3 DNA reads TGTGCCAGACAGCCGGGACAGGGACTAGTGGACTATGGCTACACCTTC. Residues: CARQPGQGLVDYGYTF.

The CDR3 DNA follows: TGCGCCAGCAGCCAAGATTTGGGTGGCTACACCTTC. Amino acids: CASSQDLGGYTF. The chain employs TRBV4-1 and TRBJ1-2; D not resolved. The germline V gene encodes CDR1 MGHRA and CDR2 YSYEKL. V was shortened by 0 bases and J by 7 bases, with 6 bases between the two germline ends. The CDR3 has 12 residues.

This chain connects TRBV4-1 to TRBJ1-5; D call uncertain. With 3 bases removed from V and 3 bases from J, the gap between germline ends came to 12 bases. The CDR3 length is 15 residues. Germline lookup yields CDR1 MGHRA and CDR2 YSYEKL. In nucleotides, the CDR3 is TGCGCCAGCAGCCACAGCGGCGCATTCAATCAGCCCCAGCATTTT. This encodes CASSHSGAFNQPQHF.

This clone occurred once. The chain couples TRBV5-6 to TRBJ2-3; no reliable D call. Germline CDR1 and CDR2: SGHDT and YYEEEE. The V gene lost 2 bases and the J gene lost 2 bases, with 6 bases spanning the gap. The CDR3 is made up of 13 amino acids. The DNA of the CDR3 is TGTGCCAGCAGCTTACAGTCCACAGATACGCAGTATTTT. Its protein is CASSLQSTDTQYF.